What follows is one T cell receptor (beta chain) and its context. A much larger clone differs by one base, so this may be a read error. V shed 3 bases and J shed 5 bases, with 17 bases lying between them. The CDR3 has 15 amino acids. CDR1 is SNHLY, CDR2 FYNNEI, per germline. This sample was taken from a study of regulatory T cells in long-lasting Graves disease. As for time point: newly diagnosed GD, antithyroid drugs for less than 3 months. PBMCs provided the RNA from which the TCR library was made. TCR beta libraries were built with iRepertoire HTBI primers and Arm-PCR of CDR3 regions. Using its own MiXCR run on the multiplex PCR reads, TCRdb lists one record per CDR3 protein. This table has over 500,000 distinct CDR3 sequences, 15% to 20% appearing once. The sample was also reused in another study, on T cells in Graves' hyperthyroidism and ophthalmopathy.

The receptor comes from a man between 18 and 35 years old with Graves disease. V is TRBV2 and J is TRBJ2-7; possible D gene TRBD1, 5 bases. Sequenced here: peripheral blood mononuclear cells (PBMCs), sampled at new diagnosis, from a patient treated with antithyroid drugs. The CDR3 region has the DNA TGTGCCAGCAGTGAGATGGCAGGGAAAGGGAACGAGCAGTACTTC. Its translation is CASSEMAGKGNEQYF.